This is a list of T cell receptor beta chains from one sample in a study of T and B cells in COVID-19 patients. MiXCR, applied by TCRdb to the multiplex PCR reads, yields one record per CDR3 protein. Of some 11,000 distinct CDR3 sequences listed, around 30% are singletons. Sequencing was carried out using blood. The source of these receptors is a human donor with active COVID-19. CDR3s include the opening cysteine and the closing phenylalanine or tryptophan. A D gene is named only where the DNA matches it firmly. Only some rows state a clone size, as once, few, many or a class for expanded clones.

J gene	V gene	clone size	D gene	CDR3 DNA	CDR3 protein
TRBJ1-2	TRBV12-3/TRBV12-4	few	-	TGTGCCAGCAGTTTTCGGGGGGGCTATGGCTACACCTTC	CASSFRGGYGYTF
TRBJ1-2	TRBV5-4	-	TRBD1	TGTGCCAGCAGTCGCCGACAGGGGGCGGACTATGGCTACACCTTC	CASSRRQGADYGYTF
TRBJ2-3	TRBV21-1	-	-	TGTGCCAGCAGCAAATGTCGTGGTGCAGGGGACCCCACAGATACGCAGTATTTT	CASSKCRGAGDPTDTQYF
TRBJ1-5	TRBV6-5	-	TRBD1	TGTGCCACCCGACAGGGGTGGAATCAGCCCCAGCATTTT	CATRQGWNQPQHF
TRBJ1-2	TRBV5-1	-	-	TGTGCCAGCAGCAACAGGGACTATGGCTACACCTTC	CASSNRDYGYTF
TRBJ2-7	TRBV29-1	medium-sized	-	TGCAGCGTTTCATCCACCTATTACGAGCAGTACTTC	CSVSSTYYEQYF
TRBJ2-1	TRBV30	-	TRBD2	TGTGCCTGGAGTACCGGACTAGCGGGGGGGCACAATGAGCAGTTCTTC	CAWSTGLAGGHNEQFF
TRBJ1-5	TRBV30	-	-	TGTGCCTGGAGAACCAGTCCGCAGGGGCCCCAGCATTTT	CAWRTSPQGPQHF
TRBJ2-6	TRBV12-3/TRBV12-4	few	-	TGTGCCGGCCGGGACATAGGGTCTGGGGCCAACGTCCTGACTTTC	CAGRDIGSGANVLTF
TRBJ1-2	TRBV18	-	TRBD1	TGTGCCAGCTCACCCGGGACAGGAAATATTAACTATGGCTACACCTTC	CASSPGTGNINYGYTF
TRBJ1-6	TRBV28	-	-	TGTGCCAGCAGTTCCCCACCTGGCTCCTATAATTCACCCCTCCACTTT	CASSSPPGSYNSPLHF
TRBJ1-2	TRBV6-2/TRBV6-3	few	TRBD1	TGTGCCAGCAGTTACAGGCGGCCAGGGGGCGATGGCTACACCTTC	CASSYRRPGGDGYTF
TRBJ2-7	TRBV6-5	-	-	TGTGCCAGCACCCCCGGGAGCTCCTACGAGCAGTACTTC	CASTPGSSYEQYF
TRBJ2-5	TRBV24-1	few	TRBD2	TGTGCCACCAGTGATCCCAGTAGCGGGGGAGAGACCCAGTACTTC	CATSDPSSGGETQYF
TRBJ2-3	TRBV4-3	-	-	TGCGCCAGCAGCCAAGGGCGGCTGGATACGCAGTATTTT	CASSQGRLDTQYF
TRBJ1-6	TRBV18	-	-	TGTGCCAGCTCACCACGGGTTGCTGACTCCTATAATTCACCCCTCCACTTT	CASSPRVADSYNSPLHF
TRBJ1-1	TRBV19	medium-sized	TRBD1	TGTGCCAGTAGTAGAGGGACAGCAGCTTTGATGAACACTGAAGCTTTCTTT	CASSRGTAALMNTEAFF
TRBJ1-2	TRBV19	medium-sized	-	TGTGCCAGTAGGTCCTCGGGGAAATCTGGCGGCTACACCTTC	CASRSSGKSGGYTF
TRBJ2-3	TRBV18	medium-sized	-	TGTGCCAGCTCATCCCGGGGGTACAGTTATAAGGACACAGATACGCAGTATTTT	CASSSRGYSYKDTDTQYF
TRBJ2-2	TRBV6-4	few	-	TGTGCCAGCAGACTCAGCGGTAGGACCGGGGAGCTGTTTTTT	CASRLSGRTGELFF
TRBJ1-1	TRBV12-3/TRBV12-4	-	-	TGTGCCAGCAGTTTAGGGGCCGGGGACACTGAAGCTTTCTTT	CASSLGAGDTEAFF
TRBJ1-3	TRBV18	few	-	TGTGCCAGCTCACCAGGAGGCTCTGGAAACACCATATATTTT	CASSPGGSGNTIYF
TRBJ1-5	TRBV20-1	once	TRBD1	TGCAGTGCTAGAAAACGACAGGGGACGTATCAGCCCCAGCATTTT	CSARKRQGTYQPQHF
TRBJ2-1	TRBV12-3/TRBV12-4	medium-sized	-	TGTGCCAGCAGCAAAGAGAACGGGTACAATGAGCAGTTCTTC	CASSKENGYNEQFF
TRBJ2-1	TRBV6-1	medium-sized	-	TGTGCCAGCCGCTTGGGGGGACAGTTGTACAATGAGCAGTTCTTC	CASRLGGQLYNEQFF
TRBJ1-3	TRBV7-2	once	-	TGTGCCAGCAGCTTAGACCTGGTCCTTGGAAACACCATATATTTT	CASSLDLVLGNTIYF
TRBJ2-1	TRBV4-3	few	-	TGCGCCAGCAGCCCGGGTTACAATGAGCAGTTCTTC	CASSPGYNEQFF
TRBJ1-5	TRBV4-3	-	TRBD1	TGCGCCAGCAGCCAAGATCGACAGGGTCGTCAGCCCCAGCATTTT	CASSQDRQGRQPQHF
TRBJ2-5	TRBV27	medium-sized	TRBD2	TGTGCCAGCAGAACCTGGACTAGCGGGCAAGAGACCCAGTACTTC	CASRTWTSGQETQYF
TRBJ1-6	TRBV4-3	few	TRBD1	TGCGCCAGCAGCCAGTATGGACAGGGGGTAGATTCACCCCTCCACTTT	CASSQYGQGVDSPLHF
TRBJ2-7	TRBV18	medium-sized	-	TGTGCCAGCTCACCCTTAGGTCTGGACTACGAGCAGTACTTC	CASSPLGLDYEQYF
TRBJ2-1	TRBV6-2/TRBV6-3	medium-sized	-	TGTGCCAGCAGTAACTGGTCTCCCTACAATGAGCAGTTCTTC	CASSNWSPYNEQFF
TRBJ1-5	TRBV20-1	-	-	TGCAGTGCTAGTTTAGGATACGGCAATCAGCCCCAGCATTTT	CSASLGYGNQPQHF
TRBJ1-2	TRBV6-5	few	-	TGTGCCAGCAGTCCCTGGGCGCGGACGTATGGCTACACCTTC	CASSPWARTYGYTF
TRBJ1-2	TRBV7-2	-	-	TGTGCCAGCAGCTTAGTCAGGGCGGGCTATGGCTACACCTTC	CASSLVRAGYGYTF
TRBJ2-5	TRBV6-2/TRBV6-3	-	TRBD2	TGTGCCAGCAGTAGGACTAGCGGGGGGGCCGGGACCCAGTACTTC	CASSRTSGGAGTQYF